Given below is one T cell receptor (beta chain) in context. No antigen is known for it. A second roughly 6 to 11 cycle PCR used barcoded and J-beta primers. A 12-random-nucleotide template-switch adaptor tagged each cDNA molecule. TCRdb independently ran MiXCR on the 5' RACE reads; one entry per CDR3 protein. The sample records 850,000 to 950,000 distinct CDR3 sequences, 29% being singletons. This sample is part of a study of blood T cells in healthy people across ages. General study findings and limits: Both higher diversity and more naive CD4+ cells marked long-lived donors when set against aged donors. The donors' CMV status was not determined, possibly confounding changes in expanded clonotypes.

Each sample used at least 6 million PBMCs. Sequences were obtained from blood. This TCR was recovered from a woman aged 80 or older in good health.

The CDR3 coding sequence is TGTGCCAGCAGTTACTCCTACATTTGGACAGGGTTGAACACTGAAGCTTTCTTT. Translating gives CASSYSYIWTGLNTEAFF. This chain joins TRBV6-2 or TRBV6-3 and TRBJ1-1, with TRBD1 matching 8 bases. This CDR3 has 18 amino acids. Trimming at V came to 0 bases and at J to 0 bases, leaving 9 bases not matched to a gene. The germline CDR1 and CDR2 sequences are MNHEY and SVGEGT.